This T cell receptor (beta chain) was captured by sequencing in a study of blood T cell repertoires in COVID-19. On the study more broadly: The United States, Italy and Spain were the sources of the acute and convalescent COVID-19 samples. T cells, B-cell-depleted T cells, or PBMCs provided the cDNA or gDNA that served as material.

This clone occurred once. V was shortened by 8 bases and J by 1 base, with 5 bases between the two germline ends. Germline CDR1 is MNHEY and CDR2 is SVGAGI. This CDR3 is built from 11 residues. Authors' analysis steps: Estimation of nucleated cell counts was performed using reference gene primer amplification. Sequencing used immunoSEQ multiplex PCR; TCRdb keeps in-frame clones, though not all of them. V and J calls and clone size are given by that table; D and trimming were obtained from the DNA. The sample lists some 150,000 clones; over 80% were seen once. Sequencing was done on a sample of peripheral blood. The J gene is TRBJ1-2, the V gene TRBV6-5; D not resolved. The sequence was collected from a woman aged 50 to 65 with acute or convalescent COVID-19. The CDR3 nucleotides read TGTGCCAGCGAGATTAACTATGGCTACACCTTC. This codes for CASEINYGYTF.